A single sample is the source of the 30 T cell receptor beta chains below, sequenced in a study of patients and donors after allogeneic stem cell transplantation. Via MiXCR, TCRdb re-called the RT-PCR reads, giving one row per CDR3 protein. The sample contains tens of thousands of distinct CDR3 sequences, roughly 4.9% of which appear only once. Sequenced material: blood, either unsorted or a sorted T cell fraction (not recorded which). The receptors shown here come from a human donor who was either an allogeneic HSCT recipient or a stem cell or donor lymphocyte infusion donor (not recorded which). It is not recorded whose cells these are; they may come from a transplant donor.

This clonotype has ten or more counts. J is TRBJ1-1 and V is TRBV7-9; no firm D call. CDR1 and CDR2 from the germline V gene are SEHNR and FQNEAQ (reference sequence). The germline V and J ends were trimmed by 3 bases and 4 bases, with 9 bases remaining between them. CDR3 length: 13 amino acids. CDR3 DNA: TGTGCCAGCAGCTTTGTTGGGAGCACTGAAGCTTTCTTT. Protein: CASSFVGSTEAFF.

This clonotype was picked up a small number of times. The rearrangement links TRBV7-9 to TRBJ2-3, with 9 bases identical to TRBD2. V lost 5 bases to trimming and J lost 4 bases; unmatched junction nucleotides: 7. The CDR3 is 15 amino acids. CDR1 is SEHNR, CDR2 FQNEAQ, per germline (reference sequence). The CDR3 bases are TGTGCCAGCAGCGCGGGGGGGCGCCGAGCAGATACGCAGTATTTT. Its protein is CASSAGGRRADTQYF.

This clonotype has a count of ten or more. The rearrangement links TRBV29-1 to TRBJ2-2; TRBD1 matches at 7 bases. The CDR3 is 15 amino acids. Losses at the gene ends were 7 bases for V and 4 bases for J; bases not matched to a gene: 12. CDR1 and CDR2 (germline): SQVTM, ANQGSEA. CDR3 sequence (DNA): TGCAGCGGGCTGGATGGGACAGCGAGCACCGGGGAGCTGTTTTTT. It specifies CSGLDGTASTGELFF.

The sample holds many counts of this clonotype. The V and J genes are TRBV7-2 and TRBJ1-1; 9 nucleotides match TRBD1. Germline loops: CDR1 SGHTA, CDR2 FQGNSA. The CDR3 is 14 amino acids. V dropped 5 bases and J dropped 5; count of bases not matched to a gene: 6. The DNA of the CDR3 is TGTGCCAGCAGCCGGGACAGGGCGGGGACTGAAGCTTTCTTT. Protein sequence: CASSRDRAGTEAFF.

This clonotype was recorded at least ten times. The chain has TRBV4-1 and TRBJ1-1, with a possible D match to TRBD1 (5 bases). Trimming took off 1 base at V and 0 bases at J, with 9 bases between the two ends. This CDR3 is built from 15 residues. Germline CDR1 and CDR2: MGHRA and YSYEKL. DNA of the CDR3: TGCGCCAGCAGCCAAGGATTGGGGGTGAACACTGAAGCTTTCTTT. Translated, it gives CASSQGLGVNTEAFF.

This clonotype was seen many times. The chain carries TRBV7-8 and TRBJ2-1; D is ambiguous. CDR1 SGHVS and CDR2 FQNEAQ come from the germline V gene. The germline V and J ends were trimmed by 3 bases and 8 bases, with 14 bases remaining between them. The CDR3 has 14 residues. The CDR3, as DNA: TGTGCCAGCAGCTTTACGCAAAACGTCGATGAGCAGTTCTTC. Amino acid sequence: CASSFTQNVDEQFF.

There are many counts of this clonotype. CDR3 amino acids: CASRVQGTTNEKLFF. The DNA of the CDR3 is TGCGCCAGCAGAGTCCAGGGAACAACTAATGAAAAACTGTTTTTT. The chain uses TRBV5-1 and TRBJ1-4; TRBD1 is a possible D gene (5 bases). Between the trimmed V and J ends, which lost 5 bases and 0 bases, there was a span of 11 bases. Germline lookup yields CDR1 SGHRS and CDR2 YFSETQ. CDR3 length: 15 amino acids.

This clonotype has at least ten counts. This chain connects TRBV5-1 to TRBJ2-1, with 9 bases aligning to TRBD2. Germline V gene data show CDR1 as SGHRS and CDR2 as YFSETQ. V was pared by 4 bases and J by 2 bases, with 7 bases of the junction left unmatched. The CDR3 runs to 16 residues. The CDR3 DNA reads as TGCGCCAGCAGCCCAACACCTAGCGGGACCTACAATGAGCAGTTCTTC. Translation gives CASSPTPSGTYNEQFF.

This clonotype was counted at least ten times. The chain has TRBV19 and TRBJ1-2, with 8 nucleotides matching TRBD1. The CDR3 has 13 residues. After removal of 8 bases from V and 4 bases from J, the junction contained 6 bases not matched to a gene. In germline, CDR1 is LNHDA, CDR2 SQIVND (reference sequence). CDR3 DNA sequence: TGTGCCAGTGGAGACAGGGGTGGCTATGGCTACACCTTC. Its translation: CASGDRGGYGYTF.

This clonotype was picked up many times. This chain joins TRBV28 and TRBJ2-1, with D possibly being TRBD1 or TRBD2 (6 bases each). In germline, CDR1 is MDHEN, CDR2 SYDVKM. The V end lost 2 bases, the J end lost 4 bases, and 9 bases lay between the germline ends. CDR3 length: 14 amino acids. For the CDR3, the DNA is TGTGCCAGCAGTTTAACAGGGAGGTACAATGAGCAGTTCTTC. Translation gives CASSLTGRYNEQFF.

This clonotype has a handful of counts. This chain connects TRBV19 to TRBJ2-3, with D possibly being TRBD2 (5 bases). The CDR3 runs 13 residues. The germline gives CDR1 LNHDA, CDR2 SQIVND (reference sequence). Between the trimmed V and J ends, which lost 4 bases and 2 bases, there was a span of 7 bases. The CDR3 region is CASSSRDTDTQYF. The CDR3 DNA reads as TGTGCCAGTAGTAGCCGGGACACAGATACGCAGTATTTT.

V gene TRBV10-3 combines with J gene TRBJ2-5, with D perhaps being TRBD1 or TRBD2 (5 bases each). Trimming removed 9 bases from V and 6 bases from J, with 17 bases in between. Germline CDR1 is ENHRY and CDR2 is SYGVKD. The CDR3 is 13 residues long. CDR3 coding DNA: TGTGCCATACGGGACCTGGATGGGAAGACCCAGTACTTC. Translated, it gives CAIRDLDGKTQYF.

This clonotype was picked up a small number of times. The V call is TRBV12-3 or TRBV12-4, the J call TRBJ2-7; tentatively, D is TRBD1 (5 bases). The CDR3 totals 13 residues. Trimming cost V 6 bases and J 5 bases, with 14 bases left between them. CDR3 region: CASSPQAIHEQYF. CDR3 DNA sequence: TGTGCCAGCAGCCCACAGGCAATCCACGAGCAGTACTTC.

This clonotype was observed at least ten times. This rearrangement joins TRBV10-2 to TRBJ1-4, with D possibly TRBD1 on 5 matching bases. The CDR3 spans 13 residues. CDR1 WSHSY and CDR2 SAAADI come from the germline V gene. V was trimmed by 8 bases and J by 4 bases, leaving 11 bases between them. CDR3 in amino acids: CASCRQGNEKLFF. CDR3 bases: TGCGCCAGCTGTCGGCAGGGTAATGAAAAACTGTTTTTT.

The chain uses TRBV5-3 and TRBJ2-7; a weak D match, TRBD2 (6 bases). TRBV5-3 has ORF status, its function being uncertain. This CDR3 comprises 14 residues. Trimming pared 4 bases from V and 3 bases from J, leaving 14 bases between. The chain's CDR3 is CARSKSPGGYEQYF. The CDR3 coding sequence is TGTGCCAGAAGCAAGTCACCCGGGGGCTACGAGCAGTACTTC.

This clonotype was found many times. The rearrangement uses TRBV2 and TRBJ2-1; D might be TRBD1 (6 bases). The CDR3 length is 14 residues. Trimming took 6 bases from V and 6 from J, leaving 15 bases between them. Germline CDR1 SNHLY, CDR2 FYNNEI. CDR3 sequence (DNA): TGTGCCAGCAGCCGAAGGCCACAGGGCAATGAGCAGTTCTTC. Amino acids: CASSRRPQGNEQFF.

This clonotype has at least ten counts. This chain links TRBV14 with TRBJ2-2; D is ambiguous. CDR1 is SGHDN, CDR2 FVKESK, per germline. Trimming removed 1 base from V and 2 bases from J, with 14 bases in between. This CDR3 region has 17 residues. The CDR3 reads CASSQGGLIANTGELFF. The CDR3, as DNA: TGTGCCAGCAGCCAAGGCGGTCTTATAGCCAACACCGGGGAGCTGTTTTTT.

This clonotype was picked up many times. This chain uses TRBV29-1 with TRBJ1-2; TRBD1 might be the D (6 bases). CDR1 and CDR2 from the germline V gene are SQVTM and ANQGSEA. V was cut by 6 bases and J by 0 bases, with 11 bases left in between. The CDR3 loop spans 13 amino acids. The CDR3 DNA is TGCAGCGTCCACAGGGAGGCTAACTATGGCTACACCTTC. It translates to CSVHREANYGYTF.

In this sample, this clonotype turned up many times. The chain employs TRBV20-1 and TRBJ2-2; 7 bases line up with TRBD1. The germline gives CDR1 DFQATT, CDR2 SNEGSKA (reference sequence). The ends lost 5 bases at V and 2 bases at J; junction bases unmatched: 5. The CDR3 covers 14 residues. The CDR3 sequence: CSAPGQYNTGELFF. The CDR3 DNA is TGCAGTGCTCCGGGACAGTATAACACCGGGGAGCTGTTTTTT.

This clonotype showed up many times. V gene TRBV20-1 combines with J gene TRBJ2-1; TRBD1 might be the D (6 bases). V lost 3 bases, J lost 2 bases, and 11 bases lay in between. The length of the CDR3 is 14 residues. Germline loops: CDR1 DFQATT, CDR2 SNEGSKA (reference sequence). CDR3 nucleotide sequence: TGCAGTGCTAGGGTAGGGGACACCTACAATGAGCAGTTCTTC. Translated, it gives CSARVGDTYNEQFF.

This clonotype was detected many times. The genes are TRBV28 and TRBJ1-3; D gene uncertain. The CDR3 sequence is 12 residues long. V was clipped by 5 bases and J by 9 bases, with 11 bases between them. In germline, CDR1 is MDHEN, CDR2 SYDVKM. The CDR3 is CASSPRSFTIYF. CDR3 DNA: TGTGCCAGCAGTCCCCGTTCTTTCACCATATATTTT.

In its sample, this clonotype was seen many times. The chain employs TRBV6-2 or TRBV6-3 and TRBJ1-1; D not certain. Germline assignment: CDR1 MNHEY and CDR2 SVGEGT. This CDR3 comprises 11 residues. Trimming shortened V by 4 bases and J by 4 bases, and 4 bases separated the two germline ends. The DNA of the CDR3 is TGTGCCAGCAGTTTGGGCACTGAAGCTTTCTTT. This translates into CASSLGTEAFF.

This clonotype was counted many times. The chain carries TRBV29-1 and TRBJ2-3, with 8 bases matching TRBD2. This CDR3 contains 15 residues. Trimming removed 3 bases from V and 4 bases from J; junction bases left unmatched: 9. Germline V gene sequence: CDR1 SQVTM, CDR2 ANQGSEA. Here the CDR3 reads CSVDTGAGGPDTQYF. As DNA, the CDR3 is TGCAGCGTTGATACGGGGGCGGGGGGACCAGATACGCAGTATTTT.

This clonotype came up many times. The chain links TRBV2 to TRBJ2-3; 12 nucleotides agree with TRBD2. The V gene end was trimmed by 7 bases and the J gene end by 6 bases; junction bases not matched to a gene: 5. The length of the CDR3 is 14 residues. CDR1 and CDR2 from the germline V gene are SNHLY and FYNNEI. CDR3 sequence reads: CASTTSGGFDTQYF. In nucleotides, the CDR3 is TGTGCCAGCACCACTAGCGGGGGGTTTGATACGCAGTATTTT.

This clonotype was detected ten times or more. The chain links TRBV3-1 to TRBJ1-2; D may be TRBD1 (5 bases). The CDR3 runs to 14 residues. The germline CDR1 and CDR2 sequences are LGHDT and YNNKEL (reference sequence). V gave up 6 bases and J gave up 7 bases, with 18 bases separating them. DNA for the CDR3: TGTGCCAGCAGTCCTTCCGGACACCTGGGTGGCTACACCTTC. Translation: CASSPSGHLGGYTF.

In this sample, this clonotype turned up a few times. CDR3 DNA: TGTGCCAGCAGGTACGGGGGCTCCTACAATGAGCAGTTCTTC. It yields the protein CASRYGGSYNEQFF. This chain connects TRBV14 to TRBJ2-1, with D perhaps matching TRBD2 (6 bases). Germline CDR1 and CDR2: SGHDN and FVKESK. V lost 6 bases, J lost 0 bases, and 9 bases lay in between. The CDR3 covers 14 residues. The whole variable domain, remainder taken from reference TRBV14 and TRBJ2-1, is EAGVTQFPSHSVIEKGQTVTLRCDPISGHDNLYWYRRVMGKEIKFLLHFVKESKQDESGMPNNRFLAERTGGTYSTLKVQPAELEDSGVYFCASRYGGSYNEQFFGPGTRLTVL.

There are many counts of this clonotype. The rearrangement uses TRBV12-3 or TRBV12-4 and TRBJ2-2; no clear D. This CDR3 has 13 amino acids. The germline V and J ends were trimmed by 6 bases and 0 bases, with 5 bases remaining between them. CDR3 nucleotides: TGTGCCAGCAGCTTTACGAACACCGGGGAGCTGTTTTTT. Its protein product is CASSFTNTGELFF.

This clonotype was seen repeatedly, ten times or more. The chain couples TRBV3-1 to TRBJ2-5; a weak D match, TRBD2 (6 bases). Germline V gene data show CDR1 as LGHDT and CDR2 as YNNKEL (reference sequence). CDR3 length: 14 residues. V lost 8 bases to trimming and J lost 5 bases, with 18 bases between them. CDR3 sequence: CASVPRTGVETQYF. CDR3 nucleotide sequence: TGTGCCAGCGTCCCCCGGACGGGGGTGGAGACCCAGTACTTC.

This clonotype was observed a handful of times. The chain uses TRBV20-1 and TRBJ1-5; D gene unclear. CDR3 length equals 15 residues. The germline V and J ends were trimmed by 2 bases and 7 bases, with 18 bases remaining between them. Germline loops: CDR1 DFQATT, CDR2 SNEGSKA (reference sequence). The CDR3 loop reads CSARPPLGLLQPQHF. For the CDR3, the DNA is TGCAGTGCTAGACCACCATTGGGGTTGTTGCAGCCCCAGCATTTT.

This clonotype was observed at least ten times. This chain links TRBV7-9 with TRBJ1-1; D is unclear. CDR1 is SEHNR, CDR2 FQNEAQ, per germline (reference sequence). The CDR3 covers 13 residues. V shed 1 base and J shed 2 bases, with 5 bases lying between them. CDR3 bases: TGTGCCAGCAGCTTAGATTCCAACACTGAAGCTTTCTTT. Residues: CASSLDSNTEAFF.